This TCR beta chain is drawn from a study of PD-1 blockade in classical Hodgkin lymphoma. Time point defined: cycle 4 day 1 (C4D1), after more than five weeks of nivolumab. All patients relapsed after autologous stem cell transplantation, and brentuximab vedotin exposure varied. Complete response, partial response or progressive disease made up the best responses. Sequencing used immunoSEQ multiplex PCR; TCRdb keeps in-frame clones, though not all of them. This table has fewer than 25,000 clones, around 68% appearing once. By share, this clone ranks as medium-sized (0.01 to 0.1%). What it binds is not known. Study-wide points: In newly diagnosed patients, baseline TCR diversity was reportedly below that of healthy donors. Nivolumab initiation under 1 year post-ASCT meant exclusion. Baseline diversity resembling that of newly diagnosed patients was seen in complete responders.

This clonotype originated in a human donor with classical Hodgkin lymphoma. The material was peripheral blood mononuclear cells (PBMCs), obtained before the fourth cycle of nivolumab.

CDR3 sequence: CSVVWGTYGYTF. As DNA, the CDR3 is TGCAGCGTTGTGTGGGGAACATATGGCTACACCTTC. The chain uses TRBV29-1 and TRBJ1-2, with no clear D. Germline V lookup: CDR1 SQVTM, CDR2 ANQGSEA. V was clipped by 4 bases and J by 5 bases, with 11 bases between them. The CDR3 runs to 12 residues.